This T cell receptor beta chain stems from a study of radiotherapy plus CTLA-4 blockade in lung cancer. Germline values: CDR1 SNHLY, CDR2 FYNNEI. J was trimmed by 0 bases and V by 2 bases; bases with no gene match: 0. CDR3 size: 15 residues. It was focal radiation plus CTLA-4 blockade with ipilimumab that patients with chemo-refractory metastatic non-small-cell lung cancer received. This clone was counted a few times. Its antigen is not identified. The study's findings and limits: Interferon-beta and early blood T cell clone dynamics reportedly predicted response best. Clones of tumor-derived TCRs expanded in blood after radiotherapy plus ipilimumab.

Sequencing was performed with immunoSEQ multiplex PCR; in TCRdb, only in-frame clones are kept and a portion is missing. The table includes about 49,000 clones, approximately 76% detected once. V usage is TRBV2 and J usage is TRBJ2-7; 11 bases match TRBD2. This clonotype was sampled from a human donor with non-small cell lung cancer who had stable disease on radiotherapy plus ipilimumab. Specimen: peripheral blood, collected from a patient treated with radiotherapy plus ipilimumab. This chain's CDR3 is CASSELAGGSYEQYF. DNA for the CDR3: TGTGCCAGCAGTGAACTAGCGGGGGGCTCCTACGAGCAGTACTTC. Using reference TRBV2 and TRBJ2-7 for the parts outside the CDR3, the full variable domain is EPEVTQTPSHQVTQMGQEVILRCVPISNHLYFYWYRQILGQKVEFLVSFYNNEISEKSEIFDDQFSVERPDGSNFTLKIRSTKLEDSAMYFCASSELAGGSYEQYFGPGTRLTVT.